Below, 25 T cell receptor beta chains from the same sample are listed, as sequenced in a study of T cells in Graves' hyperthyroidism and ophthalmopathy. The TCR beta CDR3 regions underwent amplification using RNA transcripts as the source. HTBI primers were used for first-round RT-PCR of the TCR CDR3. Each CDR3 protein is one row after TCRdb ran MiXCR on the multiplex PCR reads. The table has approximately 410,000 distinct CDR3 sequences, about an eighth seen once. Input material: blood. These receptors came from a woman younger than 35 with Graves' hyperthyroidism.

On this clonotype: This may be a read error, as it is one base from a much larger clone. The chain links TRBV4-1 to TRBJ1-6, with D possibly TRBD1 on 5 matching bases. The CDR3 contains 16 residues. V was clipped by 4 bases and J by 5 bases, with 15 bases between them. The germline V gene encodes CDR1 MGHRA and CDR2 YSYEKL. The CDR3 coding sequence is TGCGCCAGCAGCCTCCGGGGGGGACTTGATAATTCACCCCTCCACTTT. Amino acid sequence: CASSLRGGLDNSPLHF.

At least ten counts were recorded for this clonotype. The DNA of the CDR3 is TGTGCCAGCAGTTTATCCCCAAATAGCAATCAGCCCCAGCATTTT. This codes for CASSLSPNSNQPQHF. The chain links TRBV12-3 or TRBV12-4 to TRBJ1-5; D remains unclear. The V end lost 2 bases, the J end lost 0 bases, and 8 bases lay between the germline ends. The CDR3 spans 15 residues.

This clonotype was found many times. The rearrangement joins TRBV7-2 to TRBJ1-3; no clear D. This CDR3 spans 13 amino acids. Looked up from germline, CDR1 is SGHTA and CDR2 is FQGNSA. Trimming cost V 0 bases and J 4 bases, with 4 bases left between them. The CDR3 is CASSLAGGNTIYF. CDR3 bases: TGTGCCAGCAGCTTAGCCGGGGGAAACACCATATATTTT.

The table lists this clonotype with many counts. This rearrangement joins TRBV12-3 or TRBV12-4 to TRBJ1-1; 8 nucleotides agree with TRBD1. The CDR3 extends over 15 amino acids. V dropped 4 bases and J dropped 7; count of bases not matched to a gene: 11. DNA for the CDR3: TGTGCCAGCAGTTCAACCGGGACAGGAAAGTTTGAAGCTTTCTTT. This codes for CASSSTGTGKFEAFF.

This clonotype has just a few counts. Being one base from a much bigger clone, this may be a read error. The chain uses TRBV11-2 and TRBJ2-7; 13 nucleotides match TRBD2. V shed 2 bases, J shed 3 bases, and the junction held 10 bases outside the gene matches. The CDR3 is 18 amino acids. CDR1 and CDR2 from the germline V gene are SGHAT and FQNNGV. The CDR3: CASSLRGTGLAGFYEQYF. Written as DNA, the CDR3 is TGTGCCAGCAGCTTAAGGGGAACGGGACTAGCGGGATTCTACGAGCAGTACTTC.

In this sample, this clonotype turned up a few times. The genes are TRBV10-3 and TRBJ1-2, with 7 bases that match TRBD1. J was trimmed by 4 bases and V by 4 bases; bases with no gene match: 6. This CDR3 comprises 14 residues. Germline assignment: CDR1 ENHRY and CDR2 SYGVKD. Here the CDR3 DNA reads TGTGCCATCAGTGGGGCAGGGGGTAGCTATGGCTACACCTTC. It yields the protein CAISGAGGSYGYTF.

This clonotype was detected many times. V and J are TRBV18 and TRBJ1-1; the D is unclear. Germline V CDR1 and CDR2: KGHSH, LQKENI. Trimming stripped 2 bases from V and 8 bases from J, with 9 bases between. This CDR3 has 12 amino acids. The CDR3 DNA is TGTGCCAGCTCACCAACCACCAACGAAGCTTTCTTT. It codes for CASSPTTNEAFF.

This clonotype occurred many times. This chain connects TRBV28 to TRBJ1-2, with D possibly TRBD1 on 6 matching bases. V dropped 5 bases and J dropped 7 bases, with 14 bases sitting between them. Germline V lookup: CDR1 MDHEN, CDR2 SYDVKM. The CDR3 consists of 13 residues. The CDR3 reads CASSPYRDSGYTF. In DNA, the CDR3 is TGTGCCAGCAGTCCATACAGGGATTCTGGCTACACCTTC.

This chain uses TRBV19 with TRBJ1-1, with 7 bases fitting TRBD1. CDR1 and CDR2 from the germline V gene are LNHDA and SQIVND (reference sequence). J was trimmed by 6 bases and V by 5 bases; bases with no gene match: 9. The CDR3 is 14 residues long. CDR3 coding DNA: TGTGCCAGTAGTTCACAGGGGTTTTTCCCTGAAGCTTTCTTT. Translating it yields CASSSQGFFPEAFF. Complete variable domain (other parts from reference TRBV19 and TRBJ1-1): DGGITQSPKYLFRKEGQNVTLSCEQNLNHDAMYWYRQDPGQGLRLIYYSQIVNDFQKGDIAEGYSVSREKKESFPLTVTSAQKNPTAFYLCASSSQGFFPEAFFGQGTRLTVV.

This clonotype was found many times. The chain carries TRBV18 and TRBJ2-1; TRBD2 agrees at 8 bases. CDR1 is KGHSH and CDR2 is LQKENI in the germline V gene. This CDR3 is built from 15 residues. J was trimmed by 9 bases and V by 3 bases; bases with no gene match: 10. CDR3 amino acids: CASSPSGGLIGEQFF. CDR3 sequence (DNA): TGTGCCAGCTCACCTTCGGGAGGGCTGATAGGTGAGCAGTTCTTC.

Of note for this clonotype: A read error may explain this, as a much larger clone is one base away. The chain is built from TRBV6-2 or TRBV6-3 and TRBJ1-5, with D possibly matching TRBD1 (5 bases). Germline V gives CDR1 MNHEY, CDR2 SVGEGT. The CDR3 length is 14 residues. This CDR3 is CVSRPQGGYQPQHF. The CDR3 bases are TGTGTCAGCAGACCCCAGGGTGGGTATCAGCCCCAGCATTTT.

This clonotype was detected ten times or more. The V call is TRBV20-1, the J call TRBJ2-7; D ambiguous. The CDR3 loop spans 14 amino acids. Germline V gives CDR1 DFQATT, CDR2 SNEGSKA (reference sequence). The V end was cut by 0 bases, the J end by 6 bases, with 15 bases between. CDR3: CSARDWSRMGEQYF. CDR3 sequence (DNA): TGCAGTGCTAGAGATTGGTCCAGGATGGGCGAGCAGTACTTC.

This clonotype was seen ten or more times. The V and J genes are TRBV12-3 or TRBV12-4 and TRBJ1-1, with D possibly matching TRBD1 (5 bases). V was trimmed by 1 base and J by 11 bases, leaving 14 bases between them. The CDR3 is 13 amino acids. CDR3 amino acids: CASSLGGHVRAFF. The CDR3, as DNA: TGTGCCAGCAGTTTAGGAGGACATGTTAGGGCTTTCTTT.

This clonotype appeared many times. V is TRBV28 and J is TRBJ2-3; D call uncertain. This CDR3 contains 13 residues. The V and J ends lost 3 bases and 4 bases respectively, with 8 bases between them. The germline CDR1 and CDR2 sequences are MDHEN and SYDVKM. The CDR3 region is CASSFVRPDTQYF. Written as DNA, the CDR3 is TGTGCCAGCAGTTTTGTTAGGCCAGATACGCAGTATTTT.

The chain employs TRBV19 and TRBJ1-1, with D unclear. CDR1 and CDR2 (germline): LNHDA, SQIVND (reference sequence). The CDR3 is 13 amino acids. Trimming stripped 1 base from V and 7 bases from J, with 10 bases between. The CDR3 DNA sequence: TGTGCCAGTAGTATAGGGACCACCAGTGAAGCTTTCTTT. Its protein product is CASSIGTTSEAFF.

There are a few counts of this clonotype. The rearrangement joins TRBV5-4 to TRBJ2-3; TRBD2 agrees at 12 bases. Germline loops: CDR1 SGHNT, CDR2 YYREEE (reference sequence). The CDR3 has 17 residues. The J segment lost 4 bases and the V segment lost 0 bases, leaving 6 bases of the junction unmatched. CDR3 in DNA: TGTGCCAGCAGCTTGGCTAGCGGGAGGGCCCGCGCAGATACGCAGTATTTT. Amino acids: CASSLASGRARADTQYF.

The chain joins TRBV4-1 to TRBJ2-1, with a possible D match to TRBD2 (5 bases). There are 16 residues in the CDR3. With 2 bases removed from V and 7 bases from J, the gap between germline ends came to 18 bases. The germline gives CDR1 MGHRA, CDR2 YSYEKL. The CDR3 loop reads CASSQYSLAALNEQFF. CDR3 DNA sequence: TGCGCCAGCAGCCAATACAGTCTAGCCGCGCTAAATGAGCAGTTCTTC.

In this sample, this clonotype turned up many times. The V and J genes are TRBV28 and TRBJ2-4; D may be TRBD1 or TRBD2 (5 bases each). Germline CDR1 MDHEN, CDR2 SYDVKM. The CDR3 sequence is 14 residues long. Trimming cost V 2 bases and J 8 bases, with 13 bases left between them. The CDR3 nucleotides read TGTGCCAGCAGTTTAGGGGGAAATGTGTACATTCAGTACTTC. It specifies CASSLGGNVYIQYF.

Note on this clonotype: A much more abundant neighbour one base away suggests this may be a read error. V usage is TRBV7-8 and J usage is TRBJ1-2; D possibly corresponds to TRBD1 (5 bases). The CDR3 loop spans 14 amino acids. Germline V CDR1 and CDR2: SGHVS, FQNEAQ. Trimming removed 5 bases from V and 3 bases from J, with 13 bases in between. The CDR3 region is CASSLGRIDYGYTF. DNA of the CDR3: TGTGCCAGCAGCCTGGGACGGATCGACTATGGCTACACCTTC.

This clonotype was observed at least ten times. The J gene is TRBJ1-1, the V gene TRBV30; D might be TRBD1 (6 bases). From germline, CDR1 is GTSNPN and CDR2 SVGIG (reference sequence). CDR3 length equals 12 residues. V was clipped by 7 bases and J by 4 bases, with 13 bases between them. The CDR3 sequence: CASNREGTEAFF. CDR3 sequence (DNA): TGTGCCTCTAACAGGGAGGGCACTGAAGCTTTCTTT.

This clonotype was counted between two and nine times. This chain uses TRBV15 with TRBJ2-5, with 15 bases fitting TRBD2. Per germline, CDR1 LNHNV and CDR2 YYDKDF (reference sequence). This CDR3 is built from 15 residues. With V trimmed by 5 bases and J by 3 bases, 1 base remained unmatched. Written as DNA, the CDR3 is TGTGCCACCAGCCGGACTAGCGGGAGGGAAGAGACCCAGTACTTC. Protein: CATSRTSGREETQYF.

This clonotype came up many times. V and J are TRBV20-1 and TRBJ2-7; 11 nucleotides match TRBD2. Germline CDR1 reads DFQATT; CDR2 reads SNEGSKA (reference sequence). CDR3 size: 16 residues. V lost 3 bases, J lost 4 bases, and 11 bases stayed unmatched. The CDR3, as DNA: TGCAGTGCTAGGCGGGCCGGGGGACTAGCGGAGTACGAGCAGTACTTC. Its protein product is CSARRAGGLAEYEQYF.

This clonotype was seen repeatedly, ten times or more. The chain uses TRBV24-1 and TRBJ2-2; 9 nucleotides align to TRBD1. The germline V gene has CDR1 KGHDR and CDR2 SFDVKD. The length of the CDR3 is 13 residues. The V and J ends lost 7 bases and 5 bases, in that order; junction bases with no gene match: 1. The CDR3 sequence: CATRQGATGELFF. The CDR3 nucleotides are TGTGCCACCAGACAGGGGGCAACCGGGGAGCTGTTTTTT.

The CDR3 DNA reads TGTGCCTGGAGGGGCGGGATCCCGGATACGCAGTATTTT. It translates to CAWRGGIPDTQYF. The J gene is TRBJ2-3, the V gene TRBV30, with D tentatively TRBD2 (6 bases). Germline CDR1 GTSNPN, CDR2 SVGIG (reference sequence). The V and J ends lost 3 bases and 6 bases respectively, with 13 bases between them. The CDR3 covers 13 residues.

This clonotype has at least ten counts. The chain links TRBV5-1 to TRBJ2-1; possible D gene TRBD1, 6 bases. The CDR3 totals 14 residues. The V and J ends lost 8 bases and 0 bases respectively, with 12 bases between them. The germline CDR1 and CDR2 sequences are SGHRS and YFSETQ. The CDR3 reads CASKQGYSYNEQFF. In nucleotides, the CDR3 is TGCGCCAGTAAACAGGGCTACTCCTACAATGAGCAGTTCTTC.